The clone carrying this T cell receptor beta chain was detected only a few times. Its cognate antigen is unknown. Constant-segment primers and 5'RACE yielded cDNA libraries for TCR alpha and TCR beta, each carrying sample barcodes and UMIs. MiXCR was run by TCRdb on the 5' RACE reads, yielding one entry per CDR3 protein. The profile shows 360,000 or so distinct CDR3 sequences, around 27% of them singletons. This sample stems from a study of T-cell memory formation after mild COVID-19. As for the study in general: TCR clustering was largely donor specific.

This CDR3 is built from 14 residues. Germline V gives CDR1 LGHDT, CDR2 YNNKEL (reference sequence). Losses at the gene ends were 1 base for V and 4 bases for J; bases not matched to a gene: 2. Study results and limitations: Pre-infection memory already had some responding clones, implying cross-reactive memory joined. Largely, contracting CD4+ clones fell within CM and EM, and contracting CD8+ clones within EMRA.

The chain links TRBV3-1 to TRBJ1-1; 8 positions agree with TRBD1. This clonotype originated in an adult woman who had mild COVID-19 (a few samples of this study predate the infection). Cell type and time point are not known. The sequenced sample was PBMCs or a T cell subset sorted from them (not recorded which). The CDR3 coding sequence is TGTGCCAGCAGCCAAGGGACAGGGATCACTGAAGCTTTCTTT. It translates to CASSQGTGITEAFF.